This T cell receptor (beta chain) was documented in a study of blood T cell repertoires in COVID-19 (TCRdb year 2020). The study in broad terms: The collaborator samples originated in the United States, Italy and Spain and spanned the acute and convalescent phases of COVID-19. The sample metadata nearly always contained a de-identified subject ID, COVID-19 status, age in years and sex. The dataset comprised deeply sampled blood TCRbeta repertoires from subjects exposed to, actively infected with, or recovered from COVID-19. The samples were drawn from two sources: the first 160 participants of the ongoing ImmuneRACE study, and approximately 1,300 subjects contributed by 6 global collaborators. Where HLA class I and class II types were available, the types were taken from metadata supplied by the sample provider, not from assay-based typing. A freely available public database, intended as a resource for researchers studying the immune response to SARS-CoV-2, is where the repertoires were released. The material from the prospective study consisted of cDNA or gDNA derived from T cells, B-cell-depleted T cells, or PBMCs. Broad study findings and their caveats: Clinical and demographic metadata were provided uncurated, with the amount varying by source and participant.

TCRbeta CDR3 regions were amplified from genomic DNA using the immunoSEQ Assay, a bias-controlled multiplex PCR. In the original analysis: The number of nucleated cells in each sample was estimated by amplification of reference gene primers within the assay. To quantify the absolute abundance of each unique TCRbeta CDR3 rearrangement, sequence reads were collapsed and filtered. For each sample, productive Simpson clonality was calculated by taking the square root of Simpson's diversity index across productive rearrangements. TCRdb provides this immuneACCESS table in a form limited to in-frame rearrangements. Some clones are lacking; in checked studies, under half of them reflect an unresolved V gene, and why the rest are absent is not known. That table is the source of V, J and clone size, and D and trimming were worked out from the DNA. The sample table shows 300,000 to 450,000 clones, and less than 90% are seen once. The ten largest clones add up to approximately 1% of the sample.

Enrolling through a virtual design, the prospective study's participants ranged in age from about 18 to 89 years and lived across around 25 United States geographic areas. In the prospective study, cohorts were assigned on the basis of participant-reported clinical history obtained from a screening survey and a study questionnaire. Recovered participants in ImmuneRACE Cohort 3 were defined by two consecutive negative NP/OP PCR tests, clearance by a healthcare professional, or resolution of symptoms. Each participant in the prospective study had whole blood, serum and a nasopharyngeal or oropharyngeal swab collected by mobile phlebotomists. Over a roughly 2-month period, participants in the prospective study had the option of providing additional blood draws and questionnaires. Prospective study blood samples were shipped either frozen or at room temperature before DNA extraction. CDR1 and CDR2 are read off the germline V gene as SNHLY and FYNNEI. Spanning cysteine to phenylalanine, the CDR3 consists of 13 amino acids. Just CDR3 DNA is preserved here, 39 bases in frame from base 1. V loses 3 bases of germline sequence and J loses 8 bases, and the interval between the two ends is 13 bases.

Turning to this clone: The specificity of this receptor is unknown. Per-base quality was not reported, and no clone a single base away is much larger than it.

The sequencing input was PBMCs or T cells enriched from blood (not recorded which). The sequence was obtained from a woman under 40 who had recovered from COVID-19. The chain employs TRBV2 and TRBJ1-2; the D gene is unclear. This receptor has the CDR3 CASSELSGFGYTF. The DNA reads TGTGCCAGCAGTGAGCTGTCGGGGTTCGGCTACACCTTC. The full variable domain, with segments outside the CDR3 supplied by the reference TRBV2 and TRBJ1-2 proteins, appears as EPEVTQTPSHQVTQMGQEVILRCVPISNHLYFYWYRQILGQKVEFLVSFYNNEISEKSEIFDDQFSVERPDGSNFTLKIRSTKLEDSAMYFCASSELSGFGYTFGSGTRLTVV.